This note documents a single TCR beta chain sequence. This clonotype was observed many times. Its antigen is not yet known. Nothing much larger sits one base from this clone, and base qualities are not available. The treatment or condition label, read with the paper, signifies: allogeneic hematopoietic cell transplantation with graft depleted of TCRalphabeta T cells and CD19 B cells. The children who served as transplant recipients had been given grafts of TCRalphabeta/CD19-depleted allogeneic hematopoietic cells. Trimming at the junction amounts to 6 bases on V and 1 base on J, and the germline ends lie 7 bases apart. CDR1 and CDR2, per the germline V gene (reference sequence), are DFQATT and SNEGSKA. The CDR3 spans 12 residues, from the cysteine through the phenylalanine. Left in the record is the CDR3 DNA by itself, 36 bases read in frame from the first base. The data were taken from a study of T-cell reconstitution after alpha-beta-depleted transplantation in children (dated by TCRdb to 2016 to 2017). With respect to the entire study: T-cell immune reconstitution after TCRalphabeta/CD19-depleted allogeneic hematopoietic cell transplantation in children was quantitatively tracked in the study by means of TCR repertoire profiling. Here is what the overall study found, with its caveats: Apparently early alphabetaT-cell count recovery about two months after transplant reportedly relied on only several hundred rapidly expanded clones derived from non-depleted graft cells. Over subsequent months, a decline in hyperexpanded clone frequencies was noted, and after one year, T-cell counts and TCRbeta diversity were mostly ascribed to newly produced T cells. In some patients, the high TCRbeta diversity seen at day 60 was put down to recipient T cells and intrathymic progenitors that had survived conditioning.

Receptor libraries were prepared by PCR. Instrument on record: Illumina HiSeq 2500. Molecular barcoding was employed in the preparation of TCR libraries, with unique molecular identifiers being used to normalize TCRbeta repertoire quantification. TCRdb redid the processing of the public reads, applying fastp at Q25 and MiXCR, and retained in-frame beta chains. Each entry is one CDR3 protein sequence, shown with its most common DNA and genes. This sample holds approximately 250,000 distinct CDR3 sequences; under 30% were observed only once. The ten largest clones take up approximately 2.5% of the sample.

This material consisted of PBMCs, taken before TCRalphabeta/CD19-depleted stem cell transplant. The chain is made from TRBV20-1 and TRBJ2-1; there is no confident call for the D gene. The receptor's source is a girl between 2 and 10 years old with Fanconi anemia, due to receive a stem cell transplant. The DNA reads TGCAGTGCCACCCGATCCTACAATGAGCAGTTCTTC. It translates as CSATRSYNEQFF.